This T cell receptor (beta chain) was captured by sequencing in a study of patients and donors after allogeneic stem cell transplantation. TCRdb fed the RT-PCR reads into MiXCR, producing one record per CDR3 protein. This repertoire shows 400,000 to 500,000 distinct CDR3 sequences, roughly 16% found once; its top ten account for about 7%. This clonotype was picked up a small number of times. The TCR comes from a human donor who was either an allogeneic HSCT recipient or a stem cell or donor lymphocyte infusion donor (not recorded which). It is not recorded whose cells these are; they may come from a transplant donor. The sequenced material came from blood, either unsorted or a sorted T cell fraction (not recorded which).

The CDR3 here is CASSERGRQPQHF. CDR3 sequence (DNA): TGTGCCAGCAGTGAACGGGGTCGTCAGCCCCAGCATTTT. The chain links TRBV6-1 to TRBJ1-5; D remains ambiguous. This CDR3 has 13 residues. Trimming left V 2 bases short and J 6 bases short, with 8 bases between. Germline loops: CDR1 MNHNS, CDR2 SASEGT.